This TCR beta chain was found in a study of T cell clonotyping in hematopoietic cell transplantation. Study results and caveats: CD4 and CD8 repertoire contributions could not be separated without sorting.

Germline values: CDR1 SNHLY, CDR2 FYNNEI. J was trimmed by 4 bases and V by 6 bases; bases with no gene match: 9. The CDR3 has 15 residues. In the case of this clone: What it binds is not known.

Profiling relied on immunoSEQ multiplex PCR, and the TCRdb table lists in-frame clones only, not all of them. Among roughly 50,000 clones listed, 65% to 90% were seen once. The time point here: recipient sample about 28 days before transplant, after cytoreduction. Samples: about 28 days before transplant, then days 30, 100 and 180 after. The rearrangement joins TRBV2 to TRBJ2-3; TRBD2 agrees at 8 bases. The origin of this receptor is a man in his 60s with biphenotypic leukemia. Some clones in this sample may be carry-over from other donors' samples. This sample comprised peripheral blood mononuclear cells, obtained before stem cell transplant. Here the CDR3 DNA reads TGTGCCAGCAGGGGTCTACTAGCGGCGGCAGATACGCAGTATTTT. Translating gives CASRGLLAAADTQYF.